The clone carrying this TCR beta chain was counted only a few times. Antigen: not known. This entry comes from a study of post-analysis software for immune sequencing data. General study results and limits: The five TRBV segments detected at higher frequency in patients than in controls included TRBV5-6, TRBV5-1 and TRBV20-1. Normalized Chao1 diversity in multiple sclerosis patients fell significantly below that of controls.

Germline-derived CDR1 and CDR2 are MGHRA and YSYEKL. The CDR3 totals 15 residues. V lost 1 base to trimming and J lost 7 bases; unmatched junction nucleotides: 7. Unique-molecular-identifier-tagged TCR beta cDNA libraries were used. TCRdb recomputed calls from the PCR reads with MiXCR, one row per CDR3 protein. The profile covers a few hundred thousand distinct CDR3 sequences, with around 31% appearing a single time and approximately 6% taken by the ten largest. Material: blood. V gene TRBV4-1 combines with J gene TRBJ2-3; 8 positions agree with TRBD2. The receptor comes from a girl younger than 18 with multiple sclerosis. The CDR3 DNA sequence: TGCGCCAGCAGCCAAGGTACGGGGGGGCCCAATACGCAGTATTTT. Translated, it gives CASSQGTGGPNTQYF.